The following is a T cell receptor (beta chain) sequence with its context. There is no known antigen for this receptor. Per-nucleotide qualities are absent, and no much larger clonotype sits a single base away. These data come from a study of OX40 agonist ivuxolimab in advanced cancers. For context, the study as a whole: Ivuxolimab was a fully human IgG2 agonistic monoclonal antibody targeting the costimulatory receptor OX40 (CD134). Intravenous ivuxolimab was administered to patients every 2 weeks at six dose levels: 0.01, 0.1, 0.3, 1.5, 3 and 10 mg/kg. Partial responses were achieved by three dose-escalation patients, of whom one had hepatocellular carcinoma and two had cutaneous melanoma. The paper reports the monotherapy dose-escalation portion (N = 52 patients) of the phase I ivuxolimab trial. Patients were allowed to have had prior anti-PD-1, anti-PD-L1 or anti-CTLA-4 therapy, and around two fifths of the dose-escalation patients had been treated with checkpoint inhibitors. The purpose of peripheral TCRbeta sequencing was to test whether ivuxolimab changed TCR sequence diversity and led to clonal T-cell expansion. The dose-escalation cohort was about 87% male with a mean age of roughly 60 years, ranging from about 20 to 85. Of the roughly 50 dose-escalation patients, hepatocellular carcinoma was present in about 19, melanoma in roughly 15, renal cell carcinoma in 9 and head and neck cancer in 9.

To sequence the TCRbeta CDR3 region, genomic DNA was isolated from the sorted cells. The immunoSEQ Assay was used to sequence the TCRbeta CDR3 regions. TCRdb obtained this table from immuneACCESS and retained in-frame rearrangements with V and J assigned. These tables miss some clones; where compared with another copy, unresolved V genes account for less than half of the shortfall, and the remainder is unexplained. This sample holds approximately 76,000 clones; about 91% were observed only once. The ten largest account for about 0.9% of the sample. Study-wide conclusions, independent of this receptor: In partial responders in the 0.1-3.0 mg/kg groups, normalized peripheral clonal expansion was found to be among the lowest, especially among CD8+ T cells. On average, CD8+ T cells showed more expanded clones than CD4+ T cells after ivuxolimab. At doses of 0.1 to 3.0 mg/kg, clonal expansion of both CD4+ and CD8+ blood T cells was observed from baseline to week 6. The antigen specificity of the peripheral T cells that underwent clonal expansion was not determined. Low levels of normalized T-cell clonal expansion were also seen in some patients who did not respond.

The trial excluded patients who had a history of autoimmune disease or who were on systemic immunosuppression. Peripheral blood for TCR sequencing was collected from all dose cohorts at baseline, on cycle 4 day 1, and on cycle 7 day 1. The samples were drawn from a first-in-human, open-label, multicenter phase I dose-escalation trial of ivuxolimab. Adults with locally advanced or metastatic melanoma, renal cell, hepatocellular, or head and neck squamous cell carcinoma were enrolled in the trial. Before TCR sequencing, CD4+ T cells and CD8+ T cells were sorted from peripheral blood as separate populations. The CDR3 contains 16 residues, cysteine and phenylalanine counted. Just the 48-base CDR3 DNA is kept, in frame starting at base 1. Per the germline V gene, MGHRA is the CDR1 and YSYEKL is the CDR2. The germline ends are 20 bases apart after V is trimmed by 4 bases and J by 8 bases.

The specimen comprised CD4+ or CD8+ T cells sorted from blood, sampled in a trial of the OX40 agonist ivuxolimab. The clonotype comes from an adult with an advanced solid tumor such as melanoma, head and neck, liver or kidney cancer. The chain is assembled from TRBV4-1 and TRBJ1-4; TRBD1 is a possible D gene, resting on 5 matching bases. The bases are TGCGCCAGCAGCCTCAACGCACCGGGACTCGGAGAAAAACTGTTTTTT. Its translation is CASSLNAPGLGEKLFF.